This is a list of T cell receptor beta chains from one sample in a study of T cell responses to AZD1222 COVID-19 vaccine. The protocol was immunoSEQ multiplex PCR, while the TCRdb copy is restricted to in-frame clones and leaves out a portion. The sample contains about 130,000 clones, approximately 88% of which appear only once. Sequences were derived from peripheral blood, sampled 28 days after the second AZD1222 dose. The receptors shown here come from an adult who received the AZD1222 COVID-19 vaccine. Both conserved end residues are part of each CDR3.

j_call v_call cdr3_aa
TRBJ1-3 TRBV28 CASSLFRSSSGNTIYF
TRBJ2-7 TRBV10-1 CASSENGGMGKQYF
TRBJ2-3 TRBV14 CASSQGQRGVTDTQYF
TRBJ2-7 TRBV6-5 CASSYSASGRVGEQYF
TRBJ1-5 TRBV2 CASSGTGLGQPQHF
TRBJ2-5 TRBV6-2/TRBV6-3 CASSYSGEKVPQYF
TRBJ2-1 TRBV5-1 CASSLEGQYNEQFF
TRBJ2-1 TRBV5-5 CASSARGGVAPYNEQFF
TRBJ1-5 TRBV6-1 CASSDQGGHQPQHF
TRBJ2-7 TRBV28 CASSGSWGLAARPGYF
TRBJ1-2 TRBV18 CASSPRAATDYGYTF
TRBJ1-2 TRBV4-2 CASSQEGLGGYTF
TRBJ1-1 TRBV13 CASSLALRLGEAFF
TRBJ1-5 TRBV6-5 CASMMTGSSNQPQHF
TRBJ2-7 TRBV5-4 CASSFPSTSGYAYEQYF
TRBJ1-3 TRBV5-1 CASSLVGALSGNTIYF